This TCR beta chain was obtained from a study of response to subunit inactivated influenza vaccine (dated 2018 in TCRdb). For the wider study: The study used deep quantitative T cell receptor repertoire profiling to track responses to a trivalent subunit inactivated influenza vaccine. Points the paper makes about the study in general: The authors proposed that each seasonal influenza vaccination may bring in only a limited number of new T cells.

Receptor libraries were prepared by RT-PCR. TCRdb shows the sequencer as Illumina HiSeq 2500. TCRdb reprocessed the public reads (quality trimming at Q25 with fastp, clone calling with MiXCR) and kept in-frame beta chains. Every distinct CDR3 protein forms one entry, paired with its most common genes and DNA. The sample table contains roughly 550,000 distinct CDR3 sequences; only one count was recorded for 20% to 25% of them. Together, the top ten hold 2.5% to 3.5% of the sample. The germline V gene (reference sequence) gives CDR1 as SEHNR and CDR2 as FQNEAQ. From V the trimming removes 5 bases and from J it removes 0 bases, while the gene matches leave 6 bases of the junction unaccounted for. The CDR3 sequence holds 15 residues, the cysteine and phenylalanine included. The DNA shown is the 45-base CDR3, in frame from base 1. To note about this clonotype: This receptor's antigen is unknown. No quality values exist for individual bases; no much larger clone is one base distant.

This sample also belongs to another study, concerning T cells expressing NK-cell markers. Per the second study: The TCR beta cDNA libraries were made using 5'RACE template switching, a step that added both a universal primer site and unique molecular identifiers. Three sorted T-cell subsets (CD3+CD56+NKG2C+, CD3+CD56+NKG2C- and CD3+CD56-NKG2C+) from several donors had their TCR beta-chain repertoires profiled. Of the eight sequenced donors, seven were found to be HCMV-seropositive and one was found to be HCMV-seronegative. In several experiments an anti-gammadeltaTCR antibody was added to restrict sorting to alphabetaTCR-expressing T cells. In six donors, the dominant CD3+CD56+NKG2C+ clonotypes were among the top 10 CD8+ clonotypes and accounted for about 1.0-7.5% of CD8+ T cells. Those dominant clonotypes were again the most abundant among CD3+CD56-NKG2C+ cells in a handful of donors, at about 28.3-65%. It remained unclear whether the expanded NKG2C-expressing T cell clones were specific for HCMV antigens. Randomly selected healthy volunteers, three men and five women, were used as the eight sequenced donors. A commercial ELISA kit detecting HCMV-specific IgG in serum was used to determine HCMV serostatus. Ficoll density gradient centrifugation was used to isolate peripheral blood mononuclear cells from blood. Magnetic immunoseparation with Miltenyi isolation kits was used to isolate CD4+ and CD8+ T cells from PBMC. cDNA synthesis was primed from the TCR beta constant segment, followed by two successive PCR amplification steps. Libraries were sequenced as 2 x 150 bp reads on Illumina HiSeq 2000/2500, MiSeq or NextSeq. MIGEC was used to demultiplex reads and group the reads by UMI, and MiTCR was used to assemble and quantify clonotypes. To remove erroneous sequences, TCR cDNA sequences were retained only when supported by two or more reads. The tcR package was used for downstream repertoire analysis, and clonotypes were matched across fractions by CDR3 nucleotide sequence plus V segment. VDJmatch was used to annotate antigen specificity against VDJdb, with one amino acid substitution in CDR3 allowed.

Recombination connected TRBV7-9 to TRBJ1-1; 7 of the junction bases match TRBD1. The receptor was isolated from a man aged 50-59 years who received an inactivated influenza vaccine. Donor details come from another sample of the same person, matched by shared clones. The starting material was CD4+ T cells sorted from PBMCs, obtained 12 days after vaccination. This receptor has the CDR3 CASSPVGTVNTEAFF. The DNA sequence follows: TGTGCCAGCAGCCCGGTGGGGACAGTGAACACTGAAGCTTTCTTT.